Shown below are 9 T cell receptor beta chains from a single sample sequenced in a study of T cells in Graves' hyperthyroidism and ophthalmopathy (dated by TCRdb to between 2019 and 2020). To prepare the library, multiplex PCR was applied. The sequencer was an Illumina HiSeq 2000. The TCR beta CDR3 regions were amplified from the RNA transcripts. The TCR CDR3 was subjected to a first round of RT-PCR using the HTBI primer set and the Qiagen OneStep RT-PCR kit. TCRdb reprocessed the public reads (quality trimming at Q25 with fastp, clone calling with MiXCR) and kept in-frame beta chains. Rows merge per CDR3 protein into single entries with the most common DNA and genes. This sample lists some 770,000 distinct CDR3 sequences; about 15% were detected once. The ten biggest clones cover approximately 8% of the sample. Sequenced material: blood. The source is a man between 18 and 35 years old with Graves' hyperthyroidism.

This clonotype was counted many times. This sequence joins TRBV28 and TRBJ2-1; TRBD1 aligns across 7 bases. V was clipped by 6 bases and J by 3 bases; unmatched bases: 5. This CDR3 contains 14 residues. CDR1 MDHEN and CDR2 SYDVKM come from the germline V gene. The CDR3 DNA sequence: TGTGCCAGCAGACTACAGGGGAACTACAATGAGCAGTTCTTC. Its protein is CASRLQGNYNEQFF.

This clonotype was observed at least ten times. The CDR3: CASTTTGVTFTSYEQYF. Here the CDR3 DNA reads TGTGCCAGCACAACCACAGGGGTCACCTTCACTTCCTACGAGCAGTACTTC. This chain links TRBV28 with TRBJ2-7, with 7 nucleotides matching TRBD1. The CDR3 covers 17 residues. The germline V gene encodes CDR1 MDHEN and CDR2 SYDVKM. V lost 7 bases, J lost 1 base, and 16 bases stayed unmatched.

This clonotype was seen more than once but under ten times. The J gene is TRBJ2-3, the V gene TRBV7-7; TRBD2 matches at 7 bases. The CDR3 totals 16 residues. The germline V gene has CDR1 SSHAT and CDR2 FNYEAQ (reference sequence). With 5 bases clipped from V and 1 base from J, the junction kept 9 bases outside the gene matches. The DNA of the CDR3 is TGTGCCAGCAGCCCCTCTAGCCTAGCGGGCACAGATACGCAGTATTTT. It translates to CASSPSSLAGTDTQYF.

This clonotype was picked up a small number of times. V is TRBV6-2 or TRBV6-3 and J is TRBJ2-1; 7 bases fit TRBD2. The CDR3 is 17 amino acids. With V trimmed by 2 bases and J by 2 bases, 9 bases remained unmatched. The germline V gene encodes CDR1 MNHEY and CDR2 SVGEGT. CDR3 in DNA: TGTGCCAGCAGTTACATGCGGGGAGGGCCCCCCTACAATGAGCAGTTCTTC. Its translation: CASSYMRGGPPYNEQFF.

The chain is built from TRBV5-6 and TRBJ1-4; D is uncertain. Germline V gene lookup returns CDR1 SGHDT and CDR2 YYEEEE. The CDR3 spans 13 residues. Trimming took off 6 bases at V and 5 bases at J, with 11 bases between the two ends. The CDR3 spells CASNLGSNEKLFF. CDR3 bases: TGTGCCAGCAACCTGGGCAGCAATGAAAAACTGTTTTTT.

This chain links TRBV5-4 with TRBJ2-5; the match to TRBD2 covers 8 bases. The CDR3 is made up of 15 amino acids. Per the germline V gene, CDR1 is SGHNT and CDR2 is YYREEE (reference sequence). V was pared by 5 bases and J by 4 bases, with 10 bases of the junction left unmatched. The CDR3 sequence: CASSYERGSVETQYF. The CDR3 nucleotides read TGTGCCAGCAGTTATGAGCGGGGGTCCGTAGAGACCCAGTACTTC.

V gene TRBV5-1 combines with J gene TRBJ2-3; perhaps D is TRBD1 or TRBD2 (5 bases each). The length of the CDR3 is 16 residues. Germline V gene sequence: CDR1 SGHRS, CDR2 YFSETQ. V lost 4 bases and J 0 bases, leaving 15 bases between the germline ends. The CDR3 nucleotides are TGCGCCAGCAGCCTACACGGGGACGGTAGCACAGATACGCAGTATTTT. It codes for CASSLHGDGSTDTQYF. Together with reference TRBV5-1 and TRBJ2-3, the CDR3 gives the full variable domain: KAGVTQTPRYLIKTRGQQVTLSCSPISGHRSVSWYQQTPGQGLQFLFEYFSETQRNKGNFPGRFSGRQFSNSRSEMNVSTLELGDSALYLCASSLHGDGSTDTQYFGPGTRLTVL.

This sequence joins TRBV3-1 and TRBJ2-7; perhaps TRBD2 as D (6 bases). V dropped 0 bases and J dropped 2 bases, with 11 bases sitting between them. The CDR3 covers 15 residues. The germline V gene encodes CDR1 LGHDT and CDR2 YNNKEL (reference sequence). CDR3 sequence reads: CASSQEYGSPYEQYF. Here the CDR3 DNA reads TGTGCCAGCAGCCAAGAATACGGGAGCCCCTACGAGCAGTACTTC.

As to this clonotype: A read error is possible here, since a much larger clone lies one base away. The V gene is TRBV3-1, the J gene TRBJ2-7; D not certain. There are 12 residues in the CDR3. Germline loops: CDR1 LGHDT, CDR2 YNNKEL (reference sequence). CDR3 sequence: CASSQVGLERYF. CDR3 DNA sequence: TGTGCCAGCAGCCAAGTTGGTCTCGAGCGGTACTTC.